Below, 12 T cell receptor beta chains from the same sample are listed, as sequenced in a study of cytomegalovirus exposure and HLA in healthy donors (dated by TCRdb to about 2017). The library was prepared using the immunoSEQ multiplex PCR assay. For the multiplex PCR, a mixture combining 60 forward primers for TCR Vbeta segments and 13 reverse primers for TCR Jbeta segments was used. Not all clones reach the TCRdb copy of this immuneACCESS table, which keeps in-frame sequences only. Checked studies attribute under half of the gap to unresolved V genes and leave the rest unexplained. Here the sample has around 190,000 clones; around 80% occur a single time. The ten most abundant clones make up roughly 5% of the sample. The sequenced sample consisted of PBMCs. Source of these receptors: a man aged 35 to 55 in good health and CMV-seronegative.

The V gene is TRBV25-1, the J gene TRBJ1-2; 9 positions agree with TRBD1. The CDR3 consists of 14 residues. Germline-derived CDR1 and CDR2 are MGHDK and SYGVNS. Germline trimming cut 6 bases from V and 4 bases from J; bases unmatched to any gene: 6. CDR3 coding DNA: TGTGCCAGCAGGATGGGGGGACAGGGCTATGGCTACACCTTC. This gives the protein CASRMGGQGYGYTF.

This clone was recorded once. The chain carries TRBV9 and TRBJ2-5; 12 bases match TRBD2. Trimming cost V 4 bases and J 5 bases; bases outside gene matches: 12. The CDR3 is 17 amino acids. Germline-derived CDR1 and CDR2 are SGDLS and YYNGEE. CDR3 DNA sequence: TGTGCCAGCAGCAAGGGGTCTAGCGGGAGGGCCGGGGAGACCCAGTACTTC. It translates to CASSKGSSGRAGETQYF.

The chain has TRBV11-2 and TRBJ2-7, with TRBD1 matching over 9 bases. The CDR3 totals 14 residues. Germline V gene lookup returns CDR1 SGHAT and CDR2 FQNNGV. The J segment lost 5 bases and the V segment lost 5 bases, leaving 7 bases of the junction unmatched. CDR3 residues: CASSPGTGHHEQYF. CDR3 in DNA: TGTGCCAGCAGCCCGGGGACAGGGCACCACGAGCAGTACTTC. The full variable domain, rest sourced from reference TRBV11-2 and TRBJ2-7, is EAGVAQSPRYKIIEKRQSVAFWCNPISGHATLYWYQQILGQGPKLLIQFQNNGVVDDSQLPKDRFSAERLKGVDSTLKIQPAKLEDSAVYLCASSPGTGHHEQYFGPGTRLTVT.

J is TRBJ1-3 and V is TRBV5-1, with D maybe TRBD1 (5 bases). Per germline, CDR1 SGHRS and CDR2 YFSETQ. The CDR3 extends over 14 amino acids. V lost 6 bases and J lost 0, with 10 bases in between. CDR3 protein: CASTPDSSGNTIYF. CDR3 in DNA: TGCGCCAGCACGCCAGACAGCTCTGGAAACACCATATATTTT.

The V and J genes are TRBV6-5 and TRBJ2-1, with 9 bases matching TRBD2. The CDR3 covers 16 residues. V shed 0 bases, J shed 10 bases, and the junction held 10 bases outside the gene matches. Germline CDR1 reads MNHEY; CDR2 reads SVGAGI. This CDR3 reads CASSYSPLAGGREQFF. The DNA of the CDR3 is TGTGCCAGCAGTTACTCCCCCCTGGCGGGAGGGCGCGAGCAGTTCTTC.

The chain employs TRBV2 and TRBJ1-5; 10 bases agree with TRBD1. Germline values: CDR1 SNHLY, CDR2 FYNNEI. Unmatched junction bases numbered 5, after V lost 7 bases and J lost 5 bases. This CDR3 spans 14 amino acids. The DNA for the CDR3 is TGTGCCAGCAAAACCGGGACAGGGGATCAGCCCCAGCATTTT. As protein: CASKTGTGDQPQHF.

The chain joins TRBV14 to TRBJ1-2; no clear D gene. The germline gives CDR1 SGHDN, CDR2 FVKESK. The CDR3 has 15 amino acids. V was cut by 4 bases and J by 1 base, with 13 bases left in between. The DNA of the CDR3 is TGTGCCAGCAGCCCTACGGGGATGGGTAACTATGGCTACACCTTC. Its protein product is CASSPTGMGNYGYTF.

This chain joins TRBV29-1 and TRBJ2-7; weak D call: TRBD1 (6 bases). The CDR3 contains 15 residues. V was pared by 0 bases and J by 6 bases, with 18 bases between. The germline gives CDR1 SQVTM, CDR2 ANQGSEA. This chain's CDR3 is CSVEDSLGAPSEQYF. CDR3 nucleotides: TGCAGCGTTGAAGATAGTCTGGGGGCACCCTCCGAGCAGTACTTC.

CDR3 residues: CASSIVPGGNSPLHF. CDR3 DNA sequence: TGTGCCAGTAGTATAGTCCCAGGGGGCAATTCACCCCTCCACTTT. This chain connects TRBV19 to TRBJ1-6; the match to TRBD1 covers 8 bases. V lost 1 base and J lost 7; bases outside the gene matches: 3. This CDR3 comprises 15 residues. Germline V lookup: CDR1 LNHDA, CDR2 SQIVND (reference sequence).

The V and J genes are TRBV18 and TRBJ2-5; 7 positions match TRBD2. Germline V gene sequence: CDR1 KGHSH, CDR2 LQKENI. With 0 bases clipped from V and 6 bases from J, the junction kept 4 bases outside the gene matches. The CDR3 covers 14 residues. The CDR3 DNA is TGTGCCAGCTCACCACCGTCAAGCGGGAAGACCCAGTACTTC. Translating it yields CASSPPSSGKTQYF.

This chain uses TRBV6-4 with TRBJ2-1, with a weak D call TRBD1 (6 bases). This CDR3 has 15 residues. Germline CDR1 reads MRHNA; CDR2 reads SNTAGT. With 7 bases removed from V and 8 bases from J, the gap between germline ends came to 21 bases. The CDR3 spells CASKSESNRADEQFF. CDR3 nucleotides: TGTGCCAGCAAATCAGAGTCGAACAGGGCTGATGAGCAGTTCTTC.

This clone was found a few times. Other DNA sequences of this sample code for an identical CDR3. The rearrangement links TRBV4-2 to TRBJ2-2, with 8 nucleotides matching TRBD2. Germline CDR1 LGHNA, CDR2 YNFKEQ. The V gene end was trimmed by 0 bases and the J gene end by 3 bases; junction bases not matched to a gene: 3. The CDR3 covers 16 residues. The CDR3 region is CASSQDSGSYTGELFF. Here the CDR3 DNA reads TGTGCCAGCAGCCAAGACAGCGGGAGTTACACCGGGGAGCTGTTTTTT.